The present T cell receptor beta chain was sequenced within a study of T cell changes during pregnancy in multiple sclerosis. Between the trimmed V and J ends, which lost 5 bases and 3 bases, there was a span of 14 bases. Germline lookup yields CDR1 SEHNR and CDR2 FQNEAQ (reference sequence). The CDR3 runs 14 residues. TCRdb keeps only in-frame clones here, not all; method: immunoSEQ multiplex PCR. There are around 50,000 clones in the sample; around 90% occur only once, and 0.61% lies in the top ten. The genes are TRBV7-9 and TRBJ2-7, with D uncertain. The sample consisted of CD4+ T cells from peripheral blood mononuclear cells, taken after pregnancy. The clonotype comes from a female donor in good health, enrolled as a control in a pregnancy study. CDR3 protein: CASSRFIAGYEQYF. The CDR3 coding sequence is TGTGCCAGCAGCCGTTTTATCGCCGGCTACGAGCAGTACTTC.